This TCR beta chain is from a study of vaccination effects on CD4 cells after COVID-19 (dated by TCRdb to 2021 to 2024). The study in broad terms: Post-vaccine samples across the study were collected a median of 72 days after the second dose, with a range of 14 to 241. In both COVID-19 convalescent patients and infection-naive vaccine recipients, the study compared SARS-CoV-2 spike-specific CD4+ TCR repertoires from before mRNA vaccination with those from after it. Cultures from other donors in the study were sequenced with the Oncomine TCR Beta short-read assay on an Illumina iSeq 100. The full study included some 10 COVID-19 convalescent patients and a few SARS-CoV-2-naive healthy vaccine recipients.

Libraries were made using the immunoSEQ multiplex PCR assay. DNA from the CD4+ T cells that had been cultured and isolated underwent TCR beta CDR3 sequencing. In the paper's pipeline: Non-productive TCR sequences were discarded, and reads were trimmed to the CDR3 region, with only CDR3s of 7 or more amino acids retained. Antigen-specific clonotypes were identified with the MANAFEST web app by comparing expansion in peptide wells against reference cultures. To be called positive, a clone needed expansion at FDR<0.05 compared with the reference and with all other wells, an odds ratio greater than 5, and a frequency greater than 0.1% in two replicate wells. Clonotypes significantly expanded in SARS-CoV-2 spike wells and in at least one common cold coronavirus spike condition were defined as cross-reactive. CDR3 similarity was assessed by Levenshtein distance using the stringdist R package, and unrooted trees were constructed with ape in R 3.6.1. In its TCRdb copy, this immuneACCESS table keeps in-frame sequences only and misses some clones. Where compared with another copy, unresolved V genes explain less than half of these, and the others have no known cause. V and J calls and clone size follow that table, whereas D and trimming were derived from the DNA. This sample gives about 12,000 clones in total; around 68% of them show up just once. The ten largest clonotypes hold 8.5% to 10% of the sample.

What the authors observed across the whole study: The study was limited by a small number of convalescent patients, and early post-infection timepoints were lacking. In healthy vaccine recipients, vaccine-induced clones were almost all SARS-CoV-2 mono-reactive, with only 1 of 255 cross-reactive with common cold coronaviruses. Both infection-induced and vaccine-induced clones contracted markedly at late post-vaccination timepoints, which is consistent with waning T cell responses.

Note on this clone: Its antigen remains undetermined. No much larger clone exists at a distance of one base, and base qualities are not known.

To identify antigen-specific CD4+ T cell clonotypes by their expansion, the ViraFEST assay first stimulated PBMC with viral peptide pools and then applied TCR sequencing. After less than 13 days of culture, CD4+ T cells were isolated with the EasySep CD4+ T cell isolation kit. Two doses of either the BNT162b2 or the mRNA-1273 mRNA SARS-CoV-2 vaccine were administered to participants. None of the healthy vaccine recipients had a prior SARS-CoV-2 infection, which was confirmed by nucleocapsid antibody tests that came back negative both before and after vaccination. Each well held around 1.9 million PBMC cultured in IMDM containing around 5% human AB serum, around 10 IU/ml IL-2 and gentamicin, along with about 9.5 ug/ml peptides. On days 3 and 7, half of the culture medium was replaced with fresh IL-2-containing medium. Unless noted otherwise, every peptide stimulation condition was cultured in triplicate wells. Using Ficoll-Paque Plus gradient centrifugation, PBMC were separated from whole blood and then either used fresh or cryopreserved at -140C. The overlapping peptide pools covered the spike proteins of SARS-CoV-2 as well as those of the common cold coronaviruses HCoV-NL63, HCoV-OC43 and HCoV-229E. The QIAamp micro DNA kit was used to extract genomic DNA from the cultured CD4+ T cells.

The germline V gene (reference sequence) provides CDR1 LGHDT and CDR2 YNNKEL. The trim is 3 bases for V and 7 bases for J, with a gap of 12 bases between the germline ends. Including cysteine and phenylalanine, the CDR3 has 13 amino acids. The read is trimmed to its CDR3 DNA, 39 bases read in frame from base 1. The sequencing used CD4+ T cells from PBMCs cultured with SARS-CoV-2 spike peptides, collected after COVID-19 vaccination. The sample's cell subset or site label, decoded: SARS-CoV-2 spike overlapping peptide pool stimulation. In this chain, TRBV3-1 (or the pseudogene TRBV3-2) is recombined with TRBJ1-2; the D gene assignment is ambiguous. The receptor comes from a human donor who received a COVID-19 vaccine. For the CDR3, the sequence is CASSHRSDAGYTF. The bases are TGTGCCAGCAGCCACAGATCGGACGCTGGCTACACCTTC.